This T cell receptor beta chain derives from a study of CXCR3-negative and CXCR3-positive naive CD8 T cells. About this clonotype itself: Antigen unknown.

Study findings and constraints: Compared with CXCR3-negative naive cells, CXCR3-positive naive cells showed more hydrophobic TRB CDR3s. Once cells were cryopreserved, CXCR3 expression went down partly, and most assays used fresh PBMCs.

5' RACE that incorporated UMI labels was used to prepare the TRB cDNA libraries. TCRdb reprocessed the 5' RACE reads, with one entry per CDR3 protein and no DNA. In total, the table holds 50,000 to 75,000 distinct CDR3 sequences. Per germline, CDR1 SSHAT and CDR2 FNYEAQ (reference sequence). The CDR3 totals 13 residues. The TCR was taken from a human donor in good health. Some clones in this sample may be carry-over from other donors' samples. Sequencing used naive CXCR3- CD8+ T cells from blood. Specified subset: CD45RO-CCR7+CD27+CD95- naive CD8+ T cells lacking CXCR3 (TNR3-). The chain recombines TRBV7-7 with TRBJ2-1; there is no DNA to check the TCRdb D call of TRBD1. The CDR3 here is CASSSGTPGEQFF.